One sample yielded the 5 T cell receptor beta chains listed below, sequenced in a study of cytomegalovirus exposure and HLA in healthy donors. Using immunoSEQ multiplex PCR, the repertoire was profiled, and TCRdb retains in-frame clones only, with some absent. The sample includes about 200,000 clones, around 80% of them seen just once. Sequencing was carried out using PBMCs. These receptors were taken from a woman in her 30s in good health and CMV-seronegative.

V and J are TRBV5-1 and TRBJ2-3; a possible D gene is TRBD1 (5 bases). The CDR3 loop spans 14 amino acids. V lost 3 bases, J lost 8 bases, and 16 bases lay in between. CDR1 SGHRS and CDR2 YFSETQ come from the germline V gene. The CDR3 DNA is TGCGCCAGCAGCTCCTCTACTCAAGGGGTTACGCAGTATTTT. Protein product: CASSSSTQGVTQYF.

CDR3 sequence reads: CASSLTGESGNTGELFF. Here the CDR3 DNA reads TGTGCCAGCAGCTTAACGGGCGAAAGCGGGAACACCGGGGAGCTGTTTTTT. The gene calls are TRBV13 and TRBJ2-2, with D possibly being TRBD2 (5 bases). Germline assignment: CDR1 PRHDT and CDR2 FYEKMQ (reference sequence). The V end lost 2 bases, the J end lost 1 base, and 14 bases lay between the germline ends. The CDR3 covers 17 residues. Drawing the rest from reference TRBV13 and TRBJ2-2, the complete variable domain is AAGVIQSPRHLIKEKRETATLKCYPIPRHDTVYWYQQGPGQDPQFLISFYEKMQSDKGSIPDRFSAQQFSDYHSELNMSSLELGDSALYFCASSLTGESGNTGELFFGEGSRLTVL.

V is TRBV30 and J is TRBJ1-3; no clear D gene. The CDR3 is 12 amino acids. Germline CDR1 is GTSNPN and CDR2 is SVGIG (reference sequence). V was cut by 0 bases and J by 4 bases, with 4 bases left in between. CDR3 DNA sequence: TGTGCCTGGAGTGTACAGGGAAACACCATATATTTT. Amino acids: CAWSVQGNTIYF.

The V call is TRBV5-1, the J call TRBJ2-7; the D gene is possibly TRBD1 (6 bases). Per germline, CDR1 SGHRS and CDR2 YFSETQ. There are 20 residues in the CDR3. Trimming removed 3 bases at V and 1 base at J, with 29 bases between. CDR3 region: CASSYGHAPGHKTPSYEQYF. CDR3 DNA: TGCGCCAGCAGCTACGGACATGCCCCGGGACACAAGACTCCTTCCTACGAGCAGTACTTC.

The chain links TRBV19 to TRBJ1-4; D not resolved. The ends were cut back, 5 bases at V and 4 bases at J, with 11 bases in the middle. Germline CDR1 reads LNHDA; CDR2 reads SQIVND (reference sequence). CDR3 length: 14 amino acids. The CDR3 here is CASSSGMLNEKLFF. The CDR3 DNA reads TGTGCCAGTAGTTCCGGGATGCTTAATGAAAAACTGTTTTTT.